Presented here are 26 T cell receptor beta chains from one specimen sequenced in a study of shared clonotypes between healthy human individuals. The assay was immunoSEQ multiplex PCR, and TCRdb's table has in-frame clones only and misses some. The data contain 750,000 to 1,000,000 clones, nearly 95% of them seen just once; the ten biggest clones take up around 24%. The naive CD8 fraction comprised CD45RO-negative cells positively selected for CCR7 and excluded terminally differentiated effector memory CD45RA+ cells. Material for sequencing was naive CD8+ T cells sorted from blood. The receptors derive from a man aged 30 to 39 in good health.

V usage is TRBV18 and J usage is TRBJ1-4; D possibly corresponds to TRBD1 (6 bases). The CDR3 consists of 13 residues. The ends were cut back, 5 bases at V and 8 bases at J, with 12 bases in the middle. Germline values: CDR1 KGHSH, CDR2 LQKENI. The DNA for the CDR3 is TGTGCCAGCTCAGCGGGGGCTATGGAAAAACTGTTTTTT. As protein: CASSAGAMEKLFF.

This clone was seen only once. V usage is TRBV11-2 and J usage is TRBJ1-5; no clear D gene. The germline gives CDR1 SGHAT, CDR2 FQNNGV. V gave up 2 bases and J gave up 4 bases, with 12 bases separating them. The CDR3 spans 15 residues. The CDR3 coding sequence is TGTGCCAGCAGCTTAAATGGCCAGTCGAATCAGCCCCAGCATTTT. It yields the protein CASSLNGQSNQPQHF.

The V and J genes are TRBV5-6 and TRBJ2-5; 10 nucleotides align to TRBD1. The V and J ends lost 4 bases and 0 bases, in that order; junction bases with no gene match: 3. CDR1 and CDR2 from the germline V gene are SGHDT and YYEEEE. This CDR3 is built from 15 residues. Written as DNA, the CDR3 is TGTGCCAGCAGCCACGACAGGGGGCACCAAGAGACCCAGTACTTC. It translates to CASSHDRGHQETQYF.

This chain connects TRBV27 to TRBJ1-5; maybe TRBD1 (5 bases). From germline, CDR1 is MNHEY and CDR2 SMNVEV (reference sequence). The CDR3 has 14 amino acids. V was clipped by 5 bases and J by 7 bases, with 15 bases between them. The CDR3 nucleotides are TGTGCCAGCAGTGCAGGGTCGGTAAGCCAGCCCCAGCATTTT. Protein product: CASSAGSVSQPQHF.

The rearrangement uses TRBV7-9 and TRBJ2-7; 7 nucleotides agree with TRBD2. V shed 1 base, J shed 1 base, and the junction held 4 bases outside the gene matches. Germline V CDR1 and CDR2: SEHNR, FQNEAQ (reference sequence). The CDR3 is 15 residues long. As DNA, the CDR3 is TGTGCCAGCAGCTTAGTTGGGGGAGGGTCCTACGAGCAGTACTTC. Translating it yields CASSLVGGGSYEQYF.

This rearrangement joins TRBV19 to TRBJ2-7; 7 bases agree with TRBD1. V was pared by 2 bases and J by 3 bases, with 10 bases of the junction left unmatched. The CDR3 totals 16 residues. The V gene's germline CDR1 is LNHDA and CDR2 SQIVND (reference sequence). The CDR3 loop is CASSINTGVDVYEQYF. The CDR3 DNA sequence: TGTGCCAGTAGTATAAATACAGGGGTGGATGTCTACGAGCAGTACTTC. Supplemented by reference TRBV19 and TRBJ2-7, the full variable domain reads DGGITQSPKYLFRKEGQNVTLSCEQNLNHDAMYWYRQDPGQGLRLIYYSQIVNDFQKGDIAEGYSVSREKKESFPLTVTSAQKNPTAFYLCASSINTGVDVYEQYFGPGTRLTVT.

This clone appeared a single time. The rearrangement uses TRBV10-3 and TRBJ1-2; D unclear. The length of the CDR3 is 12 residues. V was trimmed by 2 bases and J by 6 bases, leaving 7 bases between them. Germline values: CDR1 ENHRY, CDR2 SYGVKD. DNA for the CDR3: TGTGCCATCAGTGAGGAACTGGATGGCTACACCTTC. It yields the protein CAISEELDGYTF.

The chain combines TRBV5-6 with TRBJ2-1; D is unclear. This CDR3 has 14 residues. V was shortened by 0 bases and J by 4 bases, with 8 bases between the two germline ends. In germline, CDR1 is SGHDT, CDR2 YYEEEE. CDR3 sequence (DNA): TGTGCCAGCAGCTTGGACCTGGGATACAATGAGCAGTTCTTC. Protein product: CASSLDLGYNEQFF.

The chain combines TRBV27 with TRBJ2-7; D gene ambiguous. The CDR3 loop spans 11 amino acids. The germline V gene encodes CDR1 MNHEY and CDR2 SMNVEV (reference sequence). V was pared by 8 bases and J by 6 bases, with 11 bases between. The CDR3 DNA is TGTGCCAGCGGAACACAGAGCGAGCAGTACTTC. Its translation is CASGTQSEQYF.

As to this clone: Other DNA sequences in the same sample also yield this CDR3. This chain joins TRBV4-1 and TRBJ2-7; 8 bases fit TRBD2. Germline-derived CDR1 and CDR2 are MGHRA and YSYEKL. CDR3 length: 14 residues. J lost 2 bases, V lost 2 bases, and 2 bases had no gene match. The CDR3: CASSQTSGPYEQYF. CDR3 nucleotides: TGCGCCAGCAGCCAAACTAGCGGACCCTACGAGCAGTACTTC.

The chain employs TRBV5-1 and TRBJ2-5; 8 bases match TRBD1. CDR1 SGHRS and CDR2 YFSETQ come from the germline V gene. V gave up 4 bases and J gave up 3 bases; unmatched junction bases: 8. The CDR3 sequence is 15 residues long. The CDR3 DNA sequence: TGCGCCAGCAGCCTGGGGACAGGCGAAGAAGAGACCCAGTACTTC. This gives the protein CASSLGTGEEETQYF.

J is TRBJ2-5 and V is TRBV5-6, with 9 bases lining up with TRBD1. V shed 0 bases and J 10 bases; nucleotides not matched to a gene: 13. This CDR3 has 16 amino acids. Germline CDR1 reads SGHDT; CDR2 reads YYEEEE. The CDR3 nucleotides are TGTGCCAGCAGCTTGGGAGGACAGGGGCTATCCTCAAGCCAGTACTTC. It specifies CASSLGGQGLSSSQYF.

This clone was counted ten times or more. This sequence joins TRBV7-6 and TRBJ1-4, with TRBD1 matching over 10 bases. CDR1 SGHVS and CDR2 FNYEAQ come from the germline V gene. V shed 4 bases and J 7 bases; nucleotides not matched to a gene: 18. This CDR3 spans 19 amino acids. The CDR3 loop reads CASSSNDDETGGGSEKLFF. The CDR3 nucleotides are TGTGCCAGCAGCTCAAACGACGACGAGACAGGGGGCGGGAGTGAAAAACTGTTTTTT. Based on the CDR3 plus reference TRBV7-6 and TRBJ1-4, the full variable domain is GAGVSQSPRYKVTKRGQDVALRCDPISGHVSLYWYRQALGQGPEFLTYFNYEAQQDKSGLPNDRFSAERPEGSISTLTIQRTEQRDSAMYRCASSSNDDETGGGSEKLFFGSGTQLSVL.

The gene calls are TRBV4-3 and TRBJ2-7; 8 bases match TRBD1. The V segment lost 0 bases and the J segment 7 bases; nucleotides outside the gene matches: 8. Germline V lookup: CDR1 LGHNA, CDR2 YSLEER. There are 15 residues in the CDR3. The CDR3: CASSQESQGAGEQYF. The CDR3 bases are TGCGCCAGCAGCCAAGAATCTCAGGGGGCGGGAGAGCAGTACTTC.

The rearrangement uses TRBV7-9 and TRBJ2-7; D remains ambiguous. This CDR3 is built from 11 residues. Trimming stripped 4 bases from V and 6 bases from J, with 7 bases between. Germline lookup yields CDR1 SEHNR and CDR2 FQNEAQ (reference sequence). Here the CDR3 reads CASSSLAEQYF. CDR3 nucleotides: TGTGCCAGCAGCTCCTTAGCCGAGCAGTACTTC.

This clone was picked up one time. This rearrangement joins TRBV10-2 to TRBJ2-7, with TRBD2 as a possible D gene (6 bases). The CDR3 consists of 14 residues. V shed 6 bases and J shed 0 bases, with 12 bases lying between them. From germline, CDR1 is WSHSY and CDR2 SAAADI. The CDR3 is CASSDSGSSYEQYF. CDR3 nucleotide sequence: TGCGCCAGCAGCGACTCCGGGAGCTCCTACGAGCAGTACTTC.

The chain carries TRBV7-9 and TRBJ2-7, with D possibly being TRBD1 (5 bases). CDR3 length equals 14 residues. The ends were cut back, 4 bases at V and 4 bases at J, with 14 bases in the middle. The germline gives CDR1 SEHNR, CDR2 FQNEAQ (reference sequence). CDR3 coding DNA: TGTGCCAGCAGCTGGCAAAATTCAGGGTACGAGCAGTACTTC. Residues: CASSWQNSGYEQYF.

The rearrangement uses TRBV27 and TRBJ2-3, with 7 bases matching TRBD1. Germline V gene data show CDR1 as MNHEY and CDR2 as SMNVEV (reference sequence). This CDR3 has 15 amino acids. V dropped 6 bases and J dropped 2; count of bases not matched to a gene: 8. This CDR3 reads CASSARDRLTDTQYF. The CDR3 DNA reads as TGTGCCAGCAGCGCCAGGGACAGACTCACAGATACGCAGTATTTT.

This clone has a handful of counts. V and J are TRBV7-9 and TRBJ2-1; 8 bases are shared with TRBD2. CDR1 and CDR2 (germline): SEHNR, FQNEAQ (reference sequence). This CDR3 region has 19 residues. Trimming removed 4 bases from V and 2 bases from J; junction bases left unmatched: 16. For the CDR3, the DNA is TGTGCCAGCAGCTCCACGACGGTACGGGAGGGCCAAGCCTACAATGAGCAGTTCTTC. Protein: CASSSTTVREGQAYNEQFF.

The gene calls are TRBV10-1 and TRBJ2-1, with D perhaps being TRBD1 or TRBD2 (6 bases each). The V end was cut by 0 bases, the J end by 3 bases, with 15 bases between. Looked up from germline, CDR1 is WNHNN and CDR2 is SYGVQD (reference sequence). The CDR3 is 17 amino acids. Written as DNA, the CDR3 is TGCGCCAGCAGTGAGTCGATGGGGGGCACCATCTACAATGAGCAGTTCTTC. Residues: CASSESMGGTIYNEQFF.

J is TRBJ2-7 and V is TRBV6-5; 11 positions agree with TRBD2. CDR1 is MNHEY and CDR2 is SVGAGI in the germline V gene. After removal of 1 base from V and 3 bases from J, the junction contained 5 bases not matched to a gene. The CDR3 is 16 residues long. This CDR3 reads CASSYFTSGRVYEQYF. CDR3 nucleotide sequence: TGTGCCAGCAGTTACTTTACTAGCGGGAGAGTCTACGAGCAGTACTTC.

This rearrangement joins TRBV29-1 to TRBJ2-1; D gene unclear. V lost 6 bases and J 3 bases, leaving 12 bases between the germline ends. The CDR3 totals 13 residues. The germline CDR1 and CDR2 sequences are SQVTM and ANQGSEA. The CDR3 loop is CSVRTRNYNEQFF. The CDR3 DNA sequence: TGCAGCGTACGGACGAGAAACTACAATGAGCAGTTCTTC.

This chain joins TRBV6-5 and TRBJ2-3, with 7 bases fitting TRBD2. Germline loops: CDR1 MNHEY, CDR2 SVGAGI. CDR3 length: 14 amino acids. The junction had 6 bases not matched to a gene; V was cut back by 6 bases and J by 3 bases. Written as DNA, the CDR3 is TGTGCCAGCAGGGTTGCGGGAGAGACAGATACGCAGTATTTT. Translation: CASRVAGETDTQYF.

CDR3 amino acids: CASSGSGTEAFF. The CDR3, as DNA: TGTGCCAGCAGTGGGAGCGGCACTGAAGCTTTCTTT. The V gene is TRBV27, the J gene TRBJ1-1, with unresolved D. This CDR3 comprises 12 residues. V lost 5 bases, J lost 4 bases, and 8 bases lay in between. Germline values: CDR1 MNHEY, CDR2 SMNVEV (reference sequence).

The gene calls are TRBV7-2 and TRBJ2-7; 9 bases align to TRBD2. V dropped 3 bases and J dropped 0; count of bases not matched to a gene: 6. Germline V gives CDR1 SGHTA, CDR2 FQGNSA. The CDR3 has 16 amino acids. CDR3 residues: CASSFPSGKLSYEQYF. CDR3 bases: TGTGCCAGCAGCTTCCCTAGCGGGAAGCTCTCCTACGAGCAGTACTTC. Drawing the rest from reference TRBV7-2 and TRBJ2-7, the complete variable domain is GAGVSQSPSNKVTEKGKDVELRCDPISGHTALYWYRQSLGQGLEFLIYFQGNSAPDKSGLPSDRFSAERTGGSVSTLTIQRTQQEDSAVYLCASSFPSGKLSYEQYFGPGTRLTVT.

This clone has just one count. The chain is built from TRBV27 and TRBJ1-5; D uncertain. Trimming pared 5 bases from V and 6 bases from J, leaving 11 bases between. Per germline, CDR1 MNHEY and CDR2 SMNVEV (reference sequence). The CDR3 spans 13 residues. Written as DNA, the CDR3 is TGTGCCAGCAGTCTTGATCGGAGTCAGCCCCAGCATTTT. Translating gives CASSLDRSQPQHF.